The 10 T cell receptor beta chains reported below all come from one sample, sequenced in a study of vaccination effects on CD4 cells after COVID-19. The method was immunoSEQ multiplex PCR; TCRdb's version includes in-frame clones alone and lacks a portion of them. This sample has tens of thousands of clones, with around 85% found just once. Viral peptide pool expansion of antigen-specific CD4+ T cells preceded sequencing in the ViraFEST assay. Investigators separated out CD4+ T cells once around 9 days of culture had passed. These TCRs' antigens remain unknown. The source was CD4+ T cells from PBMCs cultured with HCoV-229E spike peptides, collected before COVID-19 vaccination. The receptor source for this set is a human donor who received a COVID-19 vaccine.

There are a few counts of this clone. This chain uses TRBV7-2 with TRBJ1-2; 8 bases agree with TRBD1. There are 14 residues in the CDR3. Germline-derived CDR1 and CDR2 are SGHTA and FQGNSA. The J segment lost 4 bases and the V segment lost 6 bases, leaving 7 bases of the junction unmatched. DNA for the CDR3: TGTGCCAGCAGGAAGGACAGGGCGACCTATGGCTACACCTTC. Translation gives CASRKDRATYGYTF.

The chain is built from TRBV23-1 and TRBJ2-4; D remains unclear. TRBV23-1 is noted as an ORF with a role that remains uncertain. Trimming took 6 bases from V and 0 from J, leaving 24 bases between them. The length of the CDR3 is 19 residues. CDR3: CASSPGFSQENLAKNIQYF. The DNA of the CDR3 is TGCGCCAGCAGCCCCGGGTTCTCGCAGGAGAACCTAGCCAAAAACATTCAGTACTTC.

The rearrangement links TRBV3-1 (or the pseudogene TRBV3-2) to TRBJ1-6; D is unresolved. The germline gives CDR1 LGHDT, CDR2 YNNKEL (reference sequence). The germline V and J ends were trimmed by 7 bases and 9 bases, with 19 bases remaining between them. This CDR3 is 15 amino acids long. CDR3 nucleotides: TGTGCCAGCAACAACCGGGATTACTCCCTTTCACCCCTCCACTTT. Amino acid sequence: CASNNRDYSLSPLHF.

The V call is TRBV18, the J call TRBJ1-1; no clear D gene. Germline assignment: CDR1 KGHSH and CDR2 LQKENI. The CDR3 totals 17 residues. The germline V and J ends were trimmed by 6 bases and 3 bases, with 23 bases remaining between them. Here the CDR3 DNA reads TGTGCCAGCTCTCCAACGGAGATGGGGATGGTGGACACTGAAGCTTTCTTT. Translating gives CASSPTEMGMVDTEAFF.

The CDR3 coding sequence is TGTGCCAGCAGTTACTCGACGTCTGAAGCTTTCTTT. It translates to CASSYSTSEAFF. V is TRBV6-2 or TRBV6-3 and J is TRBJ1-1; D is undetermined. The CDR3 consists of 12 residues. V lost 0 bases, J lost 6 bases, and 5 bases lay in between. The germline gives CDR1 MNHEY, CDR2 SVGEGT.

This chain joins TRBV5-1 and TRBJ2-2, with D possibly being TRBD1 (5 bases). V was trimmed by 0 bases and J by 1 base, leaving 7 bases between them. In germline, CDR1 is SGHRS, CDR2 YFSETQ. This CDR3 comprises 15 residues. CDR3 protein: CASSLGGRNTGELFF. CDR3 DNA sequence: TGCGCCAGCAGCTTGGGGGGCCGGAACACCGGGGAGCTGTTTTTT.

CDR3 region: CASSHAGGIGDTQYF. Here the CDR3 DNA reads TGTGCCAGCAGCCATGCAGGGGGTATTGGAGATACGCAGTATTTT. The V and J genes are TRBV6-2 or TRBV6-3 and TRBJ2-3; 7 bases are shared with TRBD1. The germline V gene has CDR1 MNHEY and CDR2 SVGEGT. This CDR3 is 15 amino acids long. With 6 bases clipped from V and 5 bases from J, the junction kept 11 bases outside the gene matches.

The genes are TRBV6-6 and TRBJ2-1; 12 bases line up with TRBD2. This CDR3 region has 16 residues. Germline CDR1 MNHNY, CDR2 SVGAGI (reference sequence). The J segment lost 7 bases and the V segment lost 6 bases, leaving 10 bases of the junction unmatched. The CDR3 region has the DNA TGTGCCAGCAGACCTAGCGGGGGGGCAAGTGGGAATGAGCAGTTCTTC. Protein sequence: CASRPSGGASGNEQFF.

The rearrangement links TRBV10-2 to TRBJ2-2; D is uncertain. Germline assignment: CDR1 WSHSY and CDR2 SAAADI. The ends were cut back, 4 bases at V and 1 base at J, with 10 bases in the middle. This CDR3 comprises 15 residues. CDR3 sequence: CASSAAVLNTGELFF. For the CDR3, the DNA is TGCGCCAGCAGTGCTGCGGTTTTGAACACCGGGGAGCTGTTTTTT.

In its sample, this clone was seen once. The chain joins TRBV3-1 (or the pseudogene TRBV3-2) to TRBJ1-1, with D unresolved. V gave up 0 bases and J gave up 1 base, with 15 bases separating them. The CDR3 is 17 residues long. CDR1 is LGHDT, CDR2 YNNKEL, per germline (reference sequence). The CDR3 loop is CASSQELGRTWNTEAFF. CDR3 nucleotides: TGTGCCAGCAGCCAAGAGTTGGGCAGGACCTGGAACACTGAAGCTTTCTTT.